This TCR beta chain was sequenced for a study of cytomegalovirus exposure and HLA in healthy donors. CDR3 length: 15 amino acids. The germline CDR1 and CDR2 sequences are LNHNV and YYDKDF (reference sequence). V dropped 6 bases and J dropped 3; count of bases not matched to a gene: 6. Measured with immunoSEQ multiplex PCR; TCRdb has only the in-frame clones, and not every one. The sample records more than 130,000 clones, 70% to 90% being singletons. The chain employs TRBV15 and TRBJ2-2, with 8 bases that match TRBD1. The clonotype originates from a woman in her late teens or twenties in good health and CMV-seropositive. Sequencing input: PBMCs. This CDR3 reads CATRDRGRDTGELFF. DNA for the CDR3: TGTGCCACCAGAGACAGGGGTCGGGACACCGGGGAGCTGTTTTTT.